Listed below are T cell receptor beta chains from one sample, sequenced in a study of T cell repertoires in cytomegalovirus infection. From the reads, TCRdb called clonotypes with MiXCR, one entry per CDR3 protein. The sample holds more than 500,000 distinct CDR3 sequences, 16% seen once. The sequencing input was CD8+ T cells from PBMCs. Receptors originate from a human donor in good health (CMV status not recorded). Some clones in this sample may be carry-over from other donors' samples. Both conserved end residues are part of each CDR3. Each record gives: J gene, D gene, V gene, CDR3 length, clone size, CDR3 protein, CDR3 DNA. A D gene is named only where the DNA matches it firmly. Not every row has a clone size; where given, it reads once, few, many or a size class.

>TRBJ2-1|TRBD2|TRBV7-9|14|few
CASSGPGLANEQFF
TGTGCCAGCAGCGGGCCTGGACTAGCCAATGAGCAGTTCTTC
>TRBJ2-1|NA|TRBV9|15|NA
CASSVGGFSYNEQFF
TGTGCCAGCAGCGTAGGCGGCTTCTCCTACAATGAGCAGTTCTTC
>TRBJ2-1|TRBD2|TRBV12-3/TRBV12-4|15|many
CASSSSGRRHNEQFF
TGTGCCAGCAGCTCAAGCGGGAGGAGGCACAATGAGCAGTTCTTC
>TRBJ2-5|TRBD1|TRBV7-9|18|many
CASSPIFGDRETQETQYF
TGTGCCAGCAGCCCGATATTCGGGGACAGGGAGACCCAAGAGACCCAGTACTTC
>TRBJ1-5|NA|TRBV7-2|15|many
CASSGEGPSNQPQHF
TGTGCCAGCAGTGGAGAGGGACCTAGCAATCAGCCCCAGCATTTT
>TRBJ2-1|NA|TRBV24-1|13|NA
CATSDQGNRGQFF
TGTGCCACCAGTGACCAGGGTAATCGTGGGCAGTTCTTC
>TRBJ1-4|NA|TRBV12-3/TRBV12-4|18|once
CASSLSGAGSCPGEKLFF
TGTGCCAGCAGTTTAAGTGGGGCAGGGTCCTGCCCGGGGGAAAAACTGTTTTTT
>TRBJ2-3|NA|TRBV4-1|14|few
CASGGAGGTDTQYF
TGCGCCAGCGGAGGGGCGGGCGGCACAGATACGCAGTATTTT
>TRBJ1-1|NA|TRBV6-1|13|many
CASSVWGNTEAFF
TGTGCCAGCAGTGTTTGGGGGAACACTGAAGCTTTCTTT
>TRBJ2-3|TRBD2|TRBV28|13|NA
CASSLSTSGTQYF
TGTGCCAGCAGTTTGTCTACTAGCGGGACGCAGTATTTT
>TRBJ2-1|TRBD2|TRBV19|14|few
CASKASGRRNEQFF
TGTGCCAGTAAGGCTAGCGGGAGGAGGAATGAGCAGTTCTTC
>TRBJ1-2|TRBD1|TRBV28|16|many
CASRPVTGGPNYGYTF
TGTGCCAGCAGGCCAGTGACAGGGGGACCTAACTATGGCTACACCTTC
>TRBJ1-1|TRBD1|TRBV30|14|NA
CAWSPGTGRTEAFF
TGTGCCTGGAGTCCCGGGACAGGGAGAACTGAAGCTTTCTTT
>TRBJ2-1|TRBD2|TRBV27|15|few
CASSPRGGGTHEQFF
TGTGCCAGCAGTCCCCGGGGGGGGGGGACCCATGAGCAGTTCTTC
>TRBJ2-1|TRBD2|TRBV27|13|NA
CASSLGPGGDQFF
TGTGCCAGCAGTTTAGGGCCGGGGGGTGATCAGTTCTTC
>TRBJ2-1|TRBD2|TRBV4-1|17|few
CASSQDNLAGGYNEQFF
TGCGCCAGCAGCCAAGATAATCTAGCGGGAGGCTACAATGAGCAGTTCTTC
>TRBJ2-7|TRBD2|TRBV6-5|13|NA
CASKGSPGGEQYF
TGTGCCAGCAAGGGTAGCCCGGGGGGGGAGCAGTACTTC
>TRBJ2-1|NA|TRBV5-1|15|NA
CASSWGGIPSDEQFF
TGCGCCAGCAGCTGGGGCGGGATCCCCTCGGATGAGCAGTTCTTC
>TRBJ2-7|TRBD2|TRBV20-1|15|few
CSARGTSGGAYEQYF
TGCAGTGCTAGGGGGACTAGCGGGGGTGCCTACGAGCAGTACTTC
>TRBJ2-2|NA|TRBV6-1|12|NA
CASRVYTGELFF
TGTGCCAGCAGGGTTTACACCGGGGAGCTGTTTTTT
>TRBJ2-3|NA|TRBV9|15|NA
CASSVAGSTGDTQYF
TGTGCCAGCAGCGTAGCCGGGAGTACGGGGGATACGCAGTATTTT
>TRBJ1-2|NA|TRBV27|15|few
CASSSTDSFKLGYTF
TGTGCCAGCAGTTCAACGGACAGTTTCAAGCTTGGCTACACCTTC
>TRBJ2-1|NA|TRBV19|16|many
CASSIFLGTDYNEQFF
TGTGCCAGTAGTATTTTTTTGGGGACGGATTACAATGAGCAGTTCTTC
>TRBJ2-5|TRBD1|TRBV7-8|17|many
CASSLPWTGKEGETQYF
TGTGCCAGCAGCTTACCCTGGACAGGGAAAGAGGGAGAGACCCAGTACTTC
>TRBJ1-2|NA|TRBV14|14|few
CASSQFGGAAGYTF
TGTGCCAGCAGCCAGTTCGGGGGGGCGGCTGGCTACACCTTC
>TRBJ1-2|NA|TRBV20-1|14|few
CSARGSRVDYGYTF
TGCAGTGCTAGGGGCAGTCGGGTTGACTATGGCTACACCTTC
>TRBJ2-1|TRBD1|TRBV7-9|16|few
CASSSPGQGLWNEQFF
TGTGCCAGCAGCTCCCCCGGACAGGGGCTGTGGAATGAGCAGTTCTTC
>TRBJ1-2|TRBD1|TRBV7-9|17|many
CASSTRDRGFPTYGYTF
TGTGCCAGCAGCACTCGGGACAGGGGGTTCCCAACCTATGGCTACACCTTC
>TRBJ1-3|NA|TRBV5-6|15|NA
CASSLGSSSGNTIYF
TGTGCCAGCAGCTTGGGGTCCAGCTCTGGAAACACCATATATTTT
>TRBJ2-1|TRBD2|TRBV5-5|17|many
CASSHPDRTSGNNEQFF
TGTGCCAGCAGCCACCCCGATAGGACTAGCGGCAACAATGAGCAGTTCTTC
>TRBJ2-7|NA|TRBV9|15|once
CASSPGNGASYEQYF
TGTGCCAGCAGCCCAGGGAACGGAGCTTCCTACGAGCAGTACTTC
>TRBJ1-5|NA|TRBV7-8|17|many
CASSPTGGEEGNQPQHF
TGTGCCAGCAGCCCAACGGGAGGGGAGGAGGGCAATCAGCCCCAGCATTTT
>TRBJ1-6|NA|TRBV12-3/TRBV12-4|15|many
CASSPSKRDNSPLHF
TGTGCCAGCAGTCCGAGTAAAAGGGATAATTCACCCCTCCACTTT
>TRBJ2-3|TRBD2|TRBV4-1|16|few
CASSQEGAGVRDTQYF
TGCGCCAGCAGCCAAGAGGGAGCGGGAGTAAGAGATACGCAGTATTTT
>TRBJ1-2|NA|TRBV18|15|NA
CASSPPRQGDHGYTF
TGTGCCAGCTCACCACCGAGGCAAGGGGATCATGGCTACACCTTC
>TRBJ2-7|TRBD1|TRBV7-2|15|many
CASSLRGDRVYEQYF
TGTGCCAGCAGCCTCCGAGGGGACAGGGTATACGAGCAGTACTTC
>TRBJ1-2|NA|TRBV29-1|11|NA
CSVIDIYGYTF
TGCAGCGTTATCGACATCTATGGCTACACCTTC
>TRBJ2-6|TRBD2|TRBV7-9|18|many
CASSLTSGRGAGANVLTF
TGTGCCAGCAGCTTGACTAGCGGGAGAGGTGCTGGGGCCAACGTCCTGACTTTC
>TRBJ2-7|NA|TRBV11-1|14|many
CASSSLAATYEQYF
TGTGCCAGCAGCTCATTAGCGGCCACCTACGAGCAGTACTTC
>TRBJ1-2|NA|TRBV20-1|14|few
CSASPRLDNYGYTF
TGCAGTGCTAGCCCCAGGCTGGATAACTATGGCTACACCTTC
>TRBJ2-5|TRBD2|TRBV7-3|14|many
CASSLSGSGETQYF
TGTGCCAGCAGCCTCAGCGGGAGTGGGGAGACCCAGTACTTC
>TRBJ1-6|TRBD1|TRBV13|14|NA
CASSGQGYNSPLHF
TGTGCCAGCAGCGGACAGGGGTATAATTCACCCCTCCACTTT
>TRBJ2-2|TRBD2|TRBV7-7|14|few
CASSLIGGTGELFF
TGTGCTAGCAGCTTAATCGGGGGGACCGGGGAGCTGTTTTTT
>TRBJ2-6|NA|TRBV12-3/TRBV12-4|15|NA
CASSHPYSGANVLTF
TGTGCCAGCAGTCACCCCTATAGTGGGGCCAACGTCCTGACTTTC
>TRBJ2-5|NA|TRBV19|15|NA
CASSILPGGRETQYF
TGTGCCAGTAGTATCCTCCCAGGTGGGAGGGAGACCCAGTACTTC
>TRBJ1-1|TRBD1|TRBV4-1|15|NA
CASSQHGQGNTEAFF
TGCGCCAGCAGCCAACACGGACAGGGTAACACTGAAGCTTTCTTT
>TRBJ2-3|TRBD2|TRBV4-1|14|NA
CASSLRWRGETQYF
TGCGCCAGCAGCCTTAGGTGGCGGGGGGAAACGCAGTATTTT
>TRBJ2-7|NA|TRBV7-8|16|many
CASSTLIGVYAYEQYF
TGTGCCAGCAGCACCCTAATCGGGGTATACGCCTACGAGCAGTACTTC
>TRBJ1-5|NA|TRBV12-3/TRBV12-4|16|few
CASSSEQVYSNQPQHF
TGTGCCAGCAGTTCGGAACAGGTTTATAGCAATCAGCCCCAGCATTTT
>TRBJ1-6|NA|TRBV7-8|16|many
CASSFKDPGENSPLHF
TGTGCCAGCAGCTTTAAAGATCCAGGGGAAAATTCACCCCTCCACTTT
>TRBJ2-1|NA|TRBV7-9|17|many
CASSLVTSFPPLNEQFF
TGTGCCAGCAGCTTAGTTACTAGCTTCCCCCCCCTCAATGAGCAGTTCTTC
>TRBJ2-1|NA|TRBV11-3|14|NA
CASSLDPAGAEQFF
TGTGCCAGCAGCTTAGACCCGGCAGGGGCTGAGCAGTTCTTC
>TRBJ1-1|TRBD1|TRBV24-1|15|many
CATSDAGGLNTEAFF
TGTGCCACCAGTGATGCAGGGGGCCTGAACACTGAAGCTTTCTTT
>TRBJ2-7|NA|TRBV7-9|13|many
CASSSPGGYEQYF
TGTGCCAGCAGCTCTCCAGGAGGCTACGAGCAGTACTTC
>TRBJ1-5|TRBD1|TRBV7-6|14|many
CASSTGGGNQPQHF
TGTGCCAGCAGCACAGGGGGGGGCAATCAGCCCCAGCATTTT
>TRBJ1-2|NA|TRBV7-6|16|many
CASSLEAGGGAYGYTF
TGTGCCAGCAGCTTAGAGGCGGGAGGGGGGGCCTATGGCTACACCTTC
>TRBJ2-1|TRBD2|TRBV7-8|15|many
CASSFGRGGNNEQFF
TGTGCCAGCAGCTTTGGGCGGGGGGGCAACAATGAGCAGTTCTTC
>TRBJ1-1|NA|TRBV19|15|NA
CATGWAGDLNTEAFF
TGTGCCACCGGGTGGGCAGGCGATTTGAACACTGAAGCTTTCTTT
>TRBJ2-7|NA|TRBV7-2|13|many
CASSLGPRYEQYF
TGTGCCAGCAGCTTAGGACCCCGCTACGAGCAGTACTTC